These 32 T cell receptor beta chains share one sample of origin, sequenced in a study of blood T cell repertoires in COVID-19. TCRdb's copy holds only in-frame clones and misses some; the assay was immunoSEQ multiplex PCR. The sample shows roughly 380,000 clones, roughly 90% of them seen only once. Sequencing used peripheral blood. The origin of the receptors is a woman between 40 and 55 years old with COVID-19, enrolled during active disease.

The CDR3 DNA reads TGTGCCAGCAGCCCTATTCAGGGGGCTAGGGAAGCTTTCTTT. Amino acids: CASSPIQGAREAFF. V and J are TRBV4-2 and TRBJ1-1; 8 nucleotides match TRBD1. The CDR3 runs 14 residues. After removal of 4 bases from V and 8 bases from J, the junction contained 9 bases not matched to a gene. Per germline, CDR1 LGHNA and CDR2 YNFKEQ.

The CDR3 bases are TGTGCCACCAGCACAACCGGGACAGGGAAAAACATTCAGTACTTC. It encodes CATSTTGTGKNIQYF. This chain links TRBV15 with TRBJ2-4, with 9 bases matching TRBD1. J gave up 4 bases and V 4 bases, and 5 bases lay outside the gene matches. The CDR3 contains 15 residues. Germline CDR1 is LNHNV and CDR2 is YYDKDF (reference sequence).

The rearrangement links TRBV6-5 to TRBJ1-3, with D hard to call. CDR3 length equals 13 residues. Looked up from germline, CDR1 is MNHEY and CDR2 is SVGAGI. Between the trimmed V and J ends, which lost 6 bases and 3 bases, there was a span of 9 bases. CDR3 region: CASSPPGGNTIYF. CDR3 coding DNA: TGTGCCAGCAGCCCACCGGGTGGAAACACCATATATTTT.

This chain connects TRBV27 to TRBJ2-3, with unresolved D. The ends were cut back, 8 bases at V and 0 bases at J, with 15 bases in the middle. The CDR3 is 15 amino acids. CDR1 and CDR2 from the germline V gene are MNHEY and SMNVEV (reference sequence). The CDR3 region has the DNA TGTGCCAGCGGCCTACTCGCGACTAGCACAGATACGCAGTATTTT. Its protein product is CASGLLATSTDTQYF.

V and J are TRBV19 and TRBJ1-2, with 7 nucleotides matching TRBD1. The CDR3 covers 14 residues. Looked up from germline, CDR1 is LNHDA and CDR2 is SQIVND (reference sequence). The trim removed 4 bases at V and 4 bases at J, leaving 6 bases unmatched. CDR3 nucleotides: TGTGCCAGTAGTACTCCGACAGGGCCCTATGGCTACACCTTC. This translates into CASSTPTGPYGYTF.

The rearrangement joins TRBV28 to TRBJ2-2; TRBD2 agrees at 8 bases. Germline CDR1 reads MDHEN; CDR2 reads SYDVKM. The CDR3 is made up of 13 amino acids. The CDR3 nucleotides are TGTGCGGGCGGGGGGCTGAGCACCGGGGAGCTGTTTTTT. Translated, it gives CAGGGLSTGELFF. Complete variable domain (other parts from reference TRBV28 and TRBJ2-2): DVKVTQSSRYLVKRTGEKVFLECVQDMDHENMFWYRQDPGLGLRLIYFSYDVKMKEKGDIPEGYSVSREKKERFSLILESASTNQTSMYLCAGGGLSTGELFFGEGSRLTVL.

The gene calls are TRBV5-1 and TRBJ1-1; TRBD1 agrees at 7 bases. Unmatched junction bases numbered 6, after V lost 3 bases and J lost 1 base. Germline values: CDR1 SGHRS, CDR2 YFSETQ. The CDR3 has 15 residues. CDR3 nucleotides: TGCGCCAGCAGCTCGATGACAGGGTGGAACACTGAAGCTTTCTTT. Translated: CASSSMTGWNTEAFF.

This chain links TRBV4-3 with TRBJ2-1; tentative D call: TRBD2 (5 bases). The CDR3 consists of 17 residues. The germline gives CDR1 LGHNA, CDR2 YSLEER. V shed 2 bases and J shed 1 base, with 15 bases lying between them. The CDR3 here is CASSQRHLAASYNEQFF. The DNA of the CDR3 is TGCGCCAGCAGCCAACGTCATCTAGCTGCTTCCTACAATGAGCAGTTCTTC.

The V gene is TRBV15, the J gene TRBJ1-5; D may be TRBD1 (5 bases). The ends were cut back, 3 bases at V and 0 bases at J, with 15 bases in the middle. CDR3 length: 17 amino acids. CDR1 and CDR2 (germline): LNHNV, YYDKDF (reference sequence). The CDR3: CATSSGRQLLSNQPQHF. CDR3 DNA sequence: TGTGCCACCAGCAGTGGTCGACAGCTCCTTAGCAATCAGCCCCAGCATTTT. The full variable domain, with the rest looked up from reference TRBV15 and TRBJ1-5, is DAMVIQNPRYQVTQFGKPVTLSCSQTLNHNVMYWYQQKSSQAPKLLFHYYDKDFNNEADTPDNFQSRRPNTSFCFLDIRSPGLGDTAMYLCATSSGRQLLSNQPQHFGDGTRLSIL.

V is TRBV9 and J is TRBJ1-5; 9 bases align to TRBD1. CDR3 length equals 15 residues. Germline CDR1 SGDLS, CDR2 YYNGEE. V shed 0 bases, J shed 6 bases, and the junction held 4 bases outside the gene matches. The CDR3 spells CASSVDGQGSQPQHF. CDR3 DNA sequence: TGTGCCAGCAGCGTAGATGGACAGGGGAGTCAGCCCCAGCATTTT.

This chain uses TRBV6-4 with TRBJ2-2; D gene unclear. Germline V CDR1 and CDR2: MRHNA, SNTAGT. V gave up 2 bases and J gave up 2 bases, with 3 bases separating them. This CDR3 has 13 amino acids. This CDR3 reads CASSDLNTGELFF. CDR3 DNA sequence: TGTGCCAGCAGTGACCTTAACACCGGGGAGCTGTTTTTT.

This chain links TRBV5-1 with TRBJ1-4; D gene unclear. The germline gives CDR1 SGHRS, CDR2 YFSETQ. V lost 2 bases, J lost 0 bases, and 14 bases lay in between. The CDR3 extends over 17 amino acids. The CDR3 sequence: CASSFFPNSATNEKLFF. CDR3 DNA sequence: TGCGCCAGCAGCTTCTTCCCGAACAGTGCAACTAATGAAAAACTGTTTTTT.

This sequence joins TRBV20-1 and TRBJ2-5; maybe TRBD2 (6 bases). Germline V gene lookup returns CDR1 DFQATT and CDR2 SNEGSKA (reference sequence). Between the trimmed V and J ends, which lost 3 bases and 2 bases, there was a span of 16 bases. The CDR3 is made up of 15 amino acids. In DNA, the CDR3 is TGCAGTGCTAGTCTCGAGGGAGGCGCACAAGAGACCCAGTACTTC. Translated, it gives CSASLEGGAQETQYF.

This clone was picked up one time. The chain uses TRBV7-2 and TRBJ1-2, with TRBD1 matching over 8 bases. The CDR3 runs to 17 residues. The germline V gene has CDR1 SGHTA and CDR2 FQGNSA. V shed 2 bases and J 8 bases; nucleotides not matched to a gene: 16. The CDR3 DNA sequence: TGTGCCAGCAGCTTAACCTCAGGGGGCAATTCTATCGGCGGCTACACCTTC. Amino acid sequence: CASSLTSGGNSIGGYTF.

This clone was recorded a few times. The chain has TRBV18 and TRBJ1-3; 9 nucleotides line up with TRBD1. Germline V gene lookup returns CDR1 KGHSH and CDR2 LQKENI. CDR3 size: 15 residues. V lost 6 bases to trimming and J lost 4 bases; unmatched junction nucleotides: 7. The chain's CDR3 is CASSDQGQGGNTIYF. The CDR3 DNA reads as TGTGCCAGCTCGGACCAGGGACAGGGAGGAAACACCATATATTTT.

The chain combines TRBV30 with TRBJ1-3; weak D call: TRBD1 (5 bases). The length of the CDR3 is 16 residues. The germline CDR1 and CDR2 sequences are GTSNPN and SVGIG (reference sequence). V shed 2 bases and J shed 0 bases, with 14 bases lying between them. Here the CDR3 DNA reads TGTGCCTGGAGTTTCGGGGGAGGAAACTCTGGAAACACCATATATTTT. It specifies CAWSFGGGNSGNTIYF.

The chain joins TRBV7-2 to TRBJ1-1, with D tentatively TRBD1 (5 bases). Germline values: CDR1 SGHTA, CDR2 FQGNSA. The CDR3 is made up of 15 amino acids. The V end was cut by 5 bases, the J end by 6 bases, with 19 bases between. The CDR3 reads CASSQTTGRVAEAFF. In DNA, the CDR3 is TGTGCCAGCAGCCAAACAACAGGTAGAGTGGCTGAAGCTTTCTTT. The full variable domain, with the rest looked up from reference TRBV7-2 and TRBJ1-1, is GAGVSQSPSNKVTEKGKDVELRCDPISGHTALYWYRQSLGQGLEFLIYFQGNSAPDKSGLPSDRFSAERTGGSVSTLTIQRTQQEDSAVYLCASSQTTGRVAEAFFGQGTRLTVV.

The J gene is TRBJ1-6, the V gene TRBV6-1; 12 nucleotides line up with TRBD1. Germline V gene sequence: CDR1 MNHNS, CDR2 SASEGT. Germline trimming cut 3 bases from V and 4 bases from J; bases unmatched to any gene: 4. CDR3 length equals 17 residues. The CDR3 sequence: CASSDGDRGRYNSPLHF. In DNA, the CDR3 is TGTGCCAGCAGTGATGGGGACAGGGGGCGTTATAATTCACCCCTCCACTTT.

This chain joins TRBV7-2 and TRBJ2-7; possibly TRBD1 for D (5 bases). Deletions cut 0 bases from V and 0 bases from J, with 6 bases between. Per the germline V gene, CDR1 is SGHTA and CDR2 is FQGNSA. The CDR3 sequence is 14 residues long. The CDR3 sequence: CASSLADSSYEQYF. In nucleotides, the CDR3 is TGTGCCAGCAGCTTAGCTGACAGCTCCTACGAGCAGTACTTC.

This clone was observed a few times. The chain's CDR3 is CASSSGLAGETQYF. In nucleotides, the CDR3 is TGTGCCAGCAGCTCCGGACTAGCGGGAGAGACCCAGTACTTC. The chain employs TRBV5-6 and TRBJ2-5, with 11 bases lining up with TRBD2. The CDR3 totals 14 residues. CDR1 and CDR2 (germline): SGHDT, YYEEEE. The V segment lost 3 bases and the J segment 4 bases; nucleotides outside the gene matches: 2.

This sequence joins TRBV29-1 and TRBJ2-7; TRBD1 matches 7 bases. V was pared by 6 bases and J by 0 bases, with 5 bases of the junction left unmatched. CDR3 length: 13 residues. The germline V gene encodes CDR1 SQVTM and CDR2 ANQGSEA. In nucleotides, the CDR3 is TGCAGCGTGGGGGCAGGGGGCTCCTACGAGCAGTACTTC. Its protein product is CSVGAGGSYEQYF.

The chain has TRBV7-9 and TRBJ1-3; maybe TRBD1 (6 bases). The V end lost 4 bases, the J end lost 0 bases, and 13 bases lay between the germline ends. In germline, CDR1 is SEHNR, CDR2 FQNEAQ (reference sequence). CDR3 length: 16 residues. CDR3: CASSSVLDSSGNTIYF. CDR3 nucleotide sequence: TGTGCCAGCAGCTCCGTATTGGACAGCTCTGGAAACACCATATATTTT.

The genes are TRBV28 and TRBJ2-3; 10 bases are a match to TRBD2. CDR1 is MDHEN and CDR2 is SYDVKM in the germline V gene. With 8 bases clipped from V and 11 bases from J, the junction kept 16 bases outside the gene matches. The CDR3 covers 15 residues. The CDR3 spells CASSKVSLAGVGQYF. CDR3 DNA sequence: TGTGCCAGCTCAAAAGTGAGTCTAGCGGGAGTCGGGCAGTATTTT.

CDR3 loop: CASSLGDRNYGYTF. CDR3 bases: TGTGCCAGCAGCTTGGGGGACAGGAACTATGGCTACACCTTC. The chain carries TRBV5-5 and TRBJ1-2; 8 bases align to TRBD1. Germline lookup yields CDR1 SGHKS and CDR2 YYEKEE (reference sequence). CDR3 length: 14 residues. J was trimmed by 2 bases and V by 0 bases; bases with no gene match: 0. Looking up the rest from reference TRBV5-5 and TRBJ1-2 gives the full variable domain: DAGVTQSPTHLIKTRGQQVTLRCSPISGHKSVSWYQQVLGQGPQFIFQYYEKEERGRGNFPDRFSARQFPNYSSELNVNALLLGDSALYLCASSLGDRNYGYTFGSGTRLTVV.

This clone was seen once. The chain joins TRBV2 to TRBJ2-1, with 14 bases identical to TRBD2. J was trimmed by 6 bases and V by 6 bases; bases with no gene match: 7. CDR3 length: 16 amino acids. Germline lookup yields CDR1 SNHLY and CDR2 FYNNEI. The CDR3 reads CASSNTGTSGSNEQFF. The CDR3 nucleotides are TGTGCCAGCAGCAACACCGGGACTAGCGGGAGCAATGAGCAGTTCTTC.

A note on this clone: One end of the junction varies from germline; a read error may be responsible. V usage is TRBV7-3 and J usage is TRBJ2-3, with D perhaps TRBD2 (5 bases). CDR1 and CDR2 (germline): SGHTA, FQGTGA. The CDR3 covers 15 residues. CDR3 in amino acids: CASSLVGASRDTQYF. In DNA form, the CDR3 reads TGTGCCAGCAGCCTAGTCGGCGCTAGCAGAGATACGCAGTATTTT.

The V gene is TRBV19, the J gene TRBJ1-5; maybe TRBD1 (6 bases). The CDR3 consists of 15 residues. The V gene's germline CDR1 is LNHDA and CDR2 SQIVND (reference sequence). Between the trimmed V and J ends, which lost 1 base and 4 bases, there was a span of 11 bases. In nucleotides, the CDR3 is TGTGCCAGTAGTATAGTCCAAGGGACAAATCAGCCCCAGCATTTT. As protein: CASSIVQGTNQPQHF.

The chain carries TRBV7-9 and TRBJ1-2; D gene unclear. Germline CDR1 and CDR2: SEHNR and FQNEAQ (reference sequence). With 3 bases removed from V and 5 bases from J, the gap between germline ends came to 7 bases. The CDR3 extends over 12 amino acids. CDR3 sequence (DNA): TGTGCCAGCAGCTTCGAGTTTTATGGCTACACCTTC. Translated, it gives CASSFEFYGYTF.

The chain couples TRBV7-3 to TRBJ2-3, with D perhaps TRBD2 (5 bases). V was clipped by 5 bases and J by 4 bases, with 7 bases between them. CDR3 length: 12 amino acids. Germline V gives CDR1 SGHTA, CDR2 FQGTGA. CDR3 residues: CASSTGADTQYF. DNA for the CDR3: TGTGCCAGCAGCACCGGGGCAGATACGCAGTATTTT.

The chain is built from TRBV9 and TRBJ1-2; D possibly corresponds to TRBD1 (6 bases). The CDR3 is made up of 14 amino acids. V was cut by 2 bases and J by 2 bases, with 10 bases left in between. The germline gives CDR1 SGDLS, CDR2 YYNGEE. The CDR3 sequence: CASSVGGLNYGYTF. The CDR3 nucleotides are TGTGCCAGCAGCGTTGGGGGCCTGAACTATGGCTACACCTTC.

The chain employs TRBV30 and TRBJ1-5; tentative D call: TRBD1 (6 bases). CDR3 length: 12 amino acids. V was shortened by 5 bases and J by 3 bases, with 8 bases between the two germline ends. Germline CDR1 reads GTSNPN; CDR2 reads SVGIG (reference sequence). This CDR3 reads CAWDRNNQPQHF. CDR3 coding DNA: TGTGCCTGGGACAGGAACAATCAGCCCCAGCATTTT.

This clone was seen only a few times. This chain links TRBV7-2 with TRBJ2-6, with D uncertain. V lost 0 bases, J lost 0 bases, and 3 bases lay in between. CDR3 length equals 15 residues. Per germline, CDR1 SGHTA and CDR2 FQGNSA. The CDR3 region is CASSLAASGANVLTF. The CDR3 DNA reads TGTGCCAGCAGCTTAGCGGCCTCTGGGGCCAACGTCCTGACTTTC.